One and the same sample provided the 32 T cell receptor beta chains below, sequenced in a study of blood T cells in healthy people across ages. For the second PCR, which ran for about 7 to 12 cycles, a sample-barcoded 5' primer and a J-beta primer mix were used. MiXCR, applied by TCRdb to the 5' RACE reads, yields one record per CDR3 protein. This sample has roughly 1.5 million distinct CDR3 sequences, with 35% to 45% found just once. The sample was blood. The receptors shown here come from a woman between 18 and 29 years old in good health.

The V and J genes are TRBV28 and TRBJ1-1; no firm D call. The germline V gene has CDR1 MDHEN and CDR2 SYDVKM. CDR3 length: 10 residues. V shed 8 bases and J shed 5 bases, with 6 bases lying between them. The CDR3: CASQATEAFF. The CDR3 nucleotides read TGTGCCAGCCAGGCTACTGAAGCTTTCTTT.

This chain links TRBV25-1 with TRBJ2-1; 10 nucleotides agree with TRBD2. CDR3 length: 15 residues. CDR1 and CDR2 (germline): MGHDK, SYGVNS. Losses at the gene ends were 1 base for V and 6 bases for J; bases not matched to a gene: 3. This chain's CDR3 is CASSEWASGGNEQFF. CDR3 coding DNA: TGTGCCAGCAGTGAATGGGCTAGCGGGGGCAATGAGCAGTTCTTC.

The V and J genes are TRBV2 and TRBJ2-5; no definite D call. This CDR3 contains 12 residues. Between the trimmed V and J ends, which lost 4 bases and 5 bases, there was a span of 8 bases. Germline loops: CDR1 SNHLY, CDR2 FYNNEI. Here the CDR3 reads CASSVGCETQYF. The CDR3 DNA follows: TGTGCCAGCAGTGTCGGATGTGAGACCCAGTACTTC.

In nucleotides, the CDR3 is TGCGCCAGCAGCTTGATAGCGGGGGGGCCGGGAAATGAGCAGTTCTTC. The encoded protein is CASSLIAGGPGNEQFF. The gene calls are TRBV5-1 and TRBJ2-1; 11 positions agree with TRBD2. J was trimmed by 7 bases and V by 1 base; bases with no gene match: 7. Looked up from germline, CDR1 is SGHRS and CDR2 is YFSETQ. The CDR3 consists of 16 residues.

This clonotype was recorded a few times. This chain uses TRBV7-9 with TRBJ2-7, with D tentatively TRBD1 or TRBD2 (5 bases each). The V end was cut by 5 bases, the J end by 4 bases, with 15 bases between. Germline values: CDR1 SEHNR, CDR2 FQNEAQ (reference sequence). The CDR3 is made up of 14 amino acids. DNA for the CDR3: TGTGCCAGCAGCCGCCCAGCAGGGAGTTACGAGCAGTACTTC. It is translated as CASSRPAGSYEQYF.

This clonotype was counted a single time. The rearrangement links TRBV6-1 to TRBJ2-3; 8 nucleotides agree with TRBD2. Per germline, CDR1 MNHNS and CDR2 SASEGT. The CDR3 has 15 amino acids. V trimming: 8 bases; J trimming: 2 bases; junction bases outside the gene matches: 9. The CDR3 loop is CASLRGVLNTDTQYF. In DNA form, the CDR3 reads TGTGCCAGCTTGCGGGGGGTTCTAAACACAGATACGCAGTATTTT.

The chain uses TRBV7-8 and TRBJ2-3; no definite D call. The CDR3 loop spans 16 amino acids. The germline V and J ends were trimmed by 5 bases and 2 bases, with 17 bases remaining between them. CDR1 and CDR2 (germline): SGHVS, FQNEAQ. The CDR3 bases are TGTGCCAGCAGCCCTGCACCAGCGTGGGCCACAGATACGCAGTATTTT. This sequence encodes CASSPAPAWATDTQYF.

The V gene is TRBV20-1, the J gene TRBJ2-7; possible D gene TRBD1, 6 bases. CDR3 length equals 14 residues. CDR1 is DFQATT and CDR2 is SNEGSKA in the germline V gene (reference sequence). Trimming cost V 3 bases and J 0 bases, with 12 bases left between them. Here the CDR3 DNA reads TGCAGTGCTAGGGACAGAATAAACTCCTACGAGCAGTACTTC. Translating gives CSARDRINSYEQYF.

The chain recombines TRBV20-1 with TRBJ2-1; TRBD1 might be the D (5 bases). Germline V gene data show CDR1 as DFQATT and CDR2 as SNEGSKA (reference sequence). With 1 base removed from V and 3 bases from J, the gap between germline ends came to 7 bases. The CDR3 covers 13 residues. The CDR3 loop reads CSARAGIYNEQFF. DNA for the CDR3: TGCAGTGCTAGAGCAGGGATCTACAATGAGCAGTTCTTC.

This clonotype occurred many times. The junction shows a germline mismatch at one end, possibly a read error. The chain carries TRBV5-1 and TRBJ1-1; 11 bases are shared with TRBD1. There are 14 residues in the CDR3. Germline V lookup: CDR1 SGHRS, CDR2 YFSETQ. CDR3 coding DNA: TGTGCTAGCAGCGGGACAGGGGGGAACACTGAAGCTTTCTTT. Amino acids: CASSGTGGNTEAFF.

This clonotype was observed a handful of times. This chain links TRBV4-3 with TRBJ1-4, with a weak D call TRBD1 (5 bases). The germline V gene has CDR1 LGHNA and CDR2 YSLEER. Trimming stripped 5 bases from V and 6 bases from J, with 19 bases between. The CDR3 covers 16 residues. DNA for the CDR3: TGCGCCAGCAGCGCCAGACTAAGGGGAGGGGATGAAAAACTGTTTTTT. Translating it yields CASSARLRGGDEKLFF.

The gene calls are TRBV7-2 and TRBJ1-5; D unresolved. V lost 5 bases and J 3 bases, leaving 8 bases between the germline ends. CDR3 length: 13 amino acids. The germline gives CDR1 SGHTA, CDR2 FQGNSA. The CDR3 protein is CASSRGYNQPQHF. The CDR3 DNA sequence: TGTGCCAGCAGCAGAGGGTACAATCAGCCCCAGCATTTT. Filled out from reference TRBV7-2 and TRBJ1-5, the complete variable domain reads GAGVSQSPSNKVTEKGKDVELRCDPISGHTALYWYRQSLGQGLEFLIYFQGNSAPDKSGLPSDRFSAERTGGSVSTLTIQRTQQEDSAVYLCASSRGYNQPQHFGDGTRLSIL.

The chain joins TRBV20-1 to TRBJ2-3, with D unresolved. The CDR3 extends over 10 amino acids. Germline assignment: CDR1 DFQATT and CDR2 SNEGSKA (reference sequence). The V end was cut by 4 bases, the J end by 8 bases, with 7 bases between. The CDR3 nucleotides read TGCAGTGCTACCTCCCGTACGCAGTATTTT. As protein: CSATSRTQYF.

The chain joins TRBV14 to TRBJ2-4; 7 bases agree with TRBD1. The DNA end lines up better with TRBJ2-7; the J call may be wrong. The CDR3 extends over 15 amino acids. Germline V gene data show CDR1 as SGHDN and CDR2 as FVKESK. The CDR3 DNA is TGTGCCAGCAGCCGACAGGGCCTTCTTACCTACGAGCAGTACTTC. Translated: CASSRQGLLTYEQYF.

A remark on this clonotype: This may stem from a read error, because a much larger clone lies one nucleotide away. The chain carries TRBV20-1 and TRBJ2-1; D is uncertain. Germline CDR1 and CDR2: DFQATT and SNEGSKA (reference sequence). V lost 6 bases, J lost 9 bases, and 15 bases lay in between. The CDR3 extends over 12 amino acids. This CDR3 reads CSAPYDNSEQFF. The CDR3 nucleotides read TGCAGTGCCCCATATGATAACAGTGAGCAGTTCTTC.

The genes are TRBV6-2 or TRBV6-3 and TRBJ1-2, with 7 positions matching TRBD1. J gave up 7 bases and V 6 bases, and 8 bases lay outside the gene matches. Per the germline V gene, CDR1 is MNHEY and CDR2 is SVGEGT. The CDR3 consists of 13 residues. The CDR3 DNA follows: TGTGCCAGCAGATACGACAGGGTTGGTGGCTACACCTTC. Encoded protein: CASRYDRVGGYTF.

This clonotype has only a few counts. The rearrangement uses TRBV7-9 and TRBJ2-1; 14 bases line up with TRBD2. Trimming at V came to 3 bases and at J to 8 bases, leaving 6 bases not matched to a gene. The CDR3 is 16 amino acids. CDR1 and CDR2 from the germline V gene are SEHNR and FQNEAQ (reference sequence). CDR3 nucleotide sequence: TGTGCCAGCAGCTTCGGACTAGCGGGGGGTCTGGATGAGCAGTTCTTC. The encoded protein is CASSFGLAGGLDEQFF.

The gene calls are TRBV7-9 and TRBJ2-5; TRBD2 matches 15 bases. V lost 5 bases to trimming and J lost 4 bases; unmatched junction nucleotides: 5. CDR3 length: 16 residues. Germline V gene sequence: CDR1 SEHNR, CDR2 FQNEAQ (reference sequence). The CDR3 is CASSAGLAGGRETQYF. The CDR3 nucleotides are TGTGCCAGCAGCGCAGGACTAGCGGGAGGGAGAGAGACCCAGTACTTC.

This clonotype was detected a few times. V gene TRBV28 combines with J gene TRBJ1-1; D remains unclear. Looked up from germline, CDR1 is MDHEN and CDR2 is SYDVKM. The CDR3 spans 12 residues. Deletions cut 5 bases from V and 3 bases from J, with 7 bases between. Written as DNA, the CDR3 is TGTGCCAGCAGTGGGTTTTACACTGAAGCTTTCTTT. It codes for CASSGFYTEAFF.

V gene TRBV27 combines with J gene TRBJ2-1; D is uncertain. The CDR3 extends over 13 amino acids. Between the trimmed V and J ends, which lost 7 bases and 5 bases, there was a span of 12 bases. CDR1 MNHEY and CDR2 SMNVEV come from the germline V gene (reference sequence). CDR3 sequence: CASKTLGNNEQFF. In DNA, the CDR3 is TGTGCCAGCAAAACCCTAGGGAACAATGAGCAGTTCTTC.

CDR3 nucleotide sequence: TGTGCCAGCAGTTCCCGGGCCAAAATCCATGGTACGCAGTATTTT. This codes for CASSSRAKIHGTQYF. The chain has TRBV28 and TRBJ2-3; D unclear. Trimming shortened V by 4 bases and J by 8 bases, and 19 bases separated the two germline ends. Germline-derived CDR1 and CDR2 are MDHEN and SYDVKM. The CDR3 is made up of 15 amino acids.

This clonotype showed up just once. The V gene is TRBV18, the J gene TRBJ2-1; 12 nucleotides match TRBD2. CDR1 is KGHSH, CDR2 LQKENI, per germline. The ends lost 8 bases at V and 4 bases at J; junction bases unmatched: 9. This CDR3 comprises 16 residues. DNA for the CDR3: TGTGCCAGCACAATTTGGACTAGCGGGGAGTACAATGAGCAGTTCTTC. It is translated as CASTIWTSGEYNEQFF.

This clonotype was counted only a few times. At one of its ends the junction is not consistent with the germline gene, which may arise from a read error. The V gene is TRBV12-3 or TRBV12-4, the J gene TRBJ2-7, with 12 bases identical to TRBD2. The closer fit of TRBJ2-5 to the DNA end suggests the J call may be wrong. The CDR3 sequence is 14 residues long. CDR3 loop: CASSLAGGIETQYF. CDR3 nucleotide sequence: TGTGCCAGCAGTCTAGCGGGGGGGATAGAGACCCAGTACTTC.

The chain is built from TRBV7-9 and TRBJ1-1; 8 nucleotides line up with TRBD1. This CDR3 contains 19 residues. Germline lookup yields CDR1 SEHNR and CDR2 FQNEAQ (reference sequence). V lost 7 bases and J lost 4; bases outside the gene matches: 23. This chain's CDR3 is CASILSQGAEEGTATEAFF. DNA of the CDR3: TGTGCCAGCATCCTTAGTCAGGGGGCTGAAGAGGGAACGGCCACTGAAGCTTTCTTT.

V gene TRBV5-1 combines with J gene TRBJ1-2; 7 bases line up with TRBD1. V shed 0 bases, J shed 5 bases, and the junction held 4 bases outside the gene matches. This CDR3 region has 14 residues. Germline CDR1 reads SGHRS; CDR2 reads YFSETQ. The CDR3 region is CASSLAGQEYGYTF. In nucleotides, the CDR3 is TGCGCCAGCAGCTTGGCTGGACAGGAGTATGGCTACACCTTC.

This rearrangement joins TRBV9 to TRBJ2-4; TRBD1 matches 10 bases. The J call may be incorrect, as the DNA end agrees better with TRBJ2-7. CDR3 length: 15 amino acids. The germline V gene has CDR1 SGDLS and CDR2 YYNGEE. CDR3 coding DNA: TGTGCCAGCAGCTTCCACCGGGACAGGGGCTACGAGCAGTACTTC. It codes for CASSFHRDRGYEQYF.

This clonotype was detected only once. V gene TRBV7-8 combines with J gene TRBJ2-3, with 8 bases matching TRBD2. The CDR3 runs 16 residues. Germline V lookup: CDR1 SGHVS, CDR2 FQNEAQ. V shed 5 bases, J shed 8 bases, and the junction held 15 bases outside the gene matches. In nucleotides, the CDR3 is TGTGCCAGCAGCAGAGTTCCCGGGACTAGTATTGGTACGCAGTATTTT. Its protein product is CASSRVPGTSIGTQYF.

In its sample, this clonotype was seen a few times. V is TRBV7-2 and J is TRBJ2-5, with D perhaps matching TRBD2 (6 bases). The CDR3 length is 14 residues. The V end lost 4 bases, the J end lost 3 bases, and 12 bases lay between the germline ends. From germline, CDR1 is SGHTA and CDR2 FQGNSA. The CDR3 spells CASSSPRGKETQYF. In nucleotides, the CDR3 is TGTGCCAGCAGCTCCCCGCGGGGAAAAGAGACCCAGTACTTC.

The chain combines TRBV6-2 or TRBV6-3 with TRBJ2-5; 12 nucleotides line up with TRBD2. The germline CDR1 and CDR2 sequences are MNHEY and SVGEGT. The CDR3 spans 15 residues. Trimming removed 6 bases from V and 4 bases from J; junction bases left unmatched: 6. The CDR3 loop reads CASSRTSGRSETQYF. In DNA form, the CDR3 reads TGTGCCAGCAGCCGAACTAGCGGGAGGTCAGAGACCCAGTACTTC.

The chain employs TRBV20-1 and TRBJ2-7; D not resolved. CDR3 length: 14 residues. V lost 1 base to trimming and J lost 3 bases, with 13 bases between them. Germline V gene sequence: CDR1 DFQATT, CDR2 SNEGSKA (reference sequence). This CDR3 reads CSARGPTGDYEQYF. The DNA for the CDR3 is TGCAGTGCTAGAGGGCCCACTGGGGACTACGAGCAGTACTTC.

The V call is TRBV29-1, the J call TRBJ1-2, with D hard to call. Trimming removed 4 bases at V and 2 bases at J, with 17 bases between. Germline CDR1 SQVTM, CDR2 ANQGSEA. This CDR3 has 15 amino acids. Here the CDR3 DNA reads TGCAGCGTTGTTTTGTCCTCCCCGGAGAACTATGGCTACACCTTC. Residues: CSVVLSSPENYGYTF. Complete variable domain (other parts from reference TRBV29-1 and TRBJ1-2): SAVISQKPSRDICQRGTSLTIQCQVDSQVTMMFWYRQQPGQSLTLIATANQGSEATYESGFVIDKFPISRPNLTFSTLTVSNMSPEDSSIYLCSVVLSSPENYGYTFGSGTRLTVV.

This clonotype was observed many times. The chain joins TRBV20-1 to TRBJ1-5, with D possibly matching TRBD1 (5 bases). V lost 6 bases and J lost 5, with 11 bases in between. The CDR3 is 12 residues long. Germline CDR1 and CDR2: DFQATT and SNEGSKA (reference sequence). The CDR3 DNA is TGCAGTGCCGGGACGGGCCATCAGCCCCAGCATTTT. It codes for CSAGTGHQPQHF.